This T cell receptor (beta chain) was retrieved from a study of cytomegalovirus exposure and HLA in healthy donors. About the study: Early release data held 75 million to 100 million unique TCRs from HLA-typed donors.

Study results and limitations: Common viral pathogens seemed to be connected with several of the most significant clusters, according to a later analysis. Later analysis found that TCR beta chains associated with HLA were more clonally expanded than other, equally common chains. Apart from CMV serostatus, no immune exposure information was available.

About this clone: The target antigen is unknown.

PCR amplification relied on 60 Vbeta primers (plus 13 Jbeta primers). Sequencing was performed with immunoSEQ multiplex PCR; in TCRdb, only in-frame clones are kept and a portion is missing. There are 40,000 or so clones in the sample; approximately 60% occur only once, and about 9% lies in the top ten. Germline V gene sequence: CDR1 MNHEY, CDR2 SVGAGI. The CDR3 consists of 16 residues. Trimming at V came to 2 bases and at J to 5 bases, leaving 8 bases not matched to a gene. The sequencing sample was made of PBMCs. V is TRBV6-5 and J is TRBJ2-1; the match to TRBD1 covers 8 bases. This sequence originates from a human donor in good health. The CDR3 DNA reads TGTGCCAGCAGTTACCCAGGGGGCTTAGGTAACAATGAGCAGTTCTTC. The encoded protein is CASSYPGGLGNNEQFF.